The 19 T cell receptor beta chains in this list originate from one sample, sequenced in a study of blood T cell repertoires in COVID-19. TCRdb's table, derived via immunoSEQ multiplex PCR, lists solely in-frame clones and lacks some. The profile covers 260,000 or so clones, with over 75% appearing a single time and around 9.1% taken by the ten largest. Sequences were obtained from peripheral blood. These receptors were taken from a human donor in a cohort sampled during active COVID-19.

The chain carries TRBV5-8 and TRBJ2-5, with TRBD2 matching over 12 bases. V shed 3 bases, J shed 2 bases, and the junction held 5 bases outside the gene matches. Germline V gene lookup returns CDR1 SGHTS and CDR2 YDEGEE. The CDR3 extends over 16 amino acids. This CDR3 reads CASSYRLAGAQETQYF. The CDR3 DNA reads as TGTGCCAGCAGCTACCGACTAGCGGGAGCGCAAGAGACCCAGTACTTC.

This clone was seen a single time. CDR3 DNA sequence: TGTGCCAGCAGTTACAGGGGCAAGCCTGAAAAACTGTTTTTT. Translation gives CASSYRGKPEKLFF. The chain couples TRBV28 to TRBJ1-4; 7 bases line up with TRBD1. The ends lost 4 bases at V and 7 bases at J; junction bases unmatched: 6. The germline CDR1 and CDR2 sequences are MDHEN and SYDVKM. There are 14 residues in the CDR3.

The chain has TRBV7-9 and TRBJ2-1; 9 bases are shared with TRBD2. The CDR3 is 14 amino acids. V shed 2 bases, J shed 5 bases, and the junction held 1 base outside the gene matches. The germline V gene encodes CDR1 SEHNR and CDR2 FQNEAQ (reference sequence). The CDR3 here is CASSLLAGHNEQFF. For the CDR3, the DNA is TGTGCCAGCAGCTTACTAGCGGGGCACAATGAGCAGTTCTTC.

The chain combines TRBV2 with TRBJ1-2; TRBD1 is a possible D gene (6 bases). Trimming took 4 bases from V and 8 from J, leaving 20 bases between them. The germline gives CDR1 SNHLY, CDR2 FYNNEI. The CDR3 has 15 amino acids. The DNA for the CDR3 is TGTGCCAGCAGTGTCCAGGGGACCCAAGGAGGAGGCTACACCTTC. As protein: CASSVQGTQGGGYTF.

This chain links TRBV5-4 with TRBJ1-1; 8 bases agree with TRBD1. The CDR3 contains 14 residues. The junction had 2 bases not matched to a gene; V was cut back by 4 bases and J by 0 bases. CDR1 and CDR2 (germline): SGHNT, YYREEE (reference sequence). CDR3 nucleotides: TGTGCCAGCAGCGCAGGGGGCCTGAACACTGAAGCTTTCTTT. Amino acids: CASSAGGLNTEAFF.

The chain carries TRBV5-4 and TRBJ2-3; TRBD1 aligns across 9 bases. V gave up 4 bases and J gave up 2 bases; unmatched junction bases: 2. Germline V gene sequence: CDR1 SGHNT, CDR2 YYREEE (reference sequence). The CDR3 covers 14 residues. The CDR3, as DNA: TGTGCCAGCAGCGGACAGGGGAACACAGATACGCAGTATTTT. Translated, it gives CASSGQGNTDTQYF.

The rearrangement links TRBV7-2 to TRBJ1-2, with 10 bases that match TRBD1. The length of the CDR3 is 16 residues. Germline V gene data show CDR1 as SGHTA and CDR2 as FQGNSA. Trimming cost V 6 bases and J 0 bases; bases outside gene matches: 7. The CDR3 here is CASRGQGVLPNYGYTF. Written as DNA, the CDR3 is TGTGCCAGCAGAGGACAGGGGGTATTGCCTAACTATGGCTACACCTTC.

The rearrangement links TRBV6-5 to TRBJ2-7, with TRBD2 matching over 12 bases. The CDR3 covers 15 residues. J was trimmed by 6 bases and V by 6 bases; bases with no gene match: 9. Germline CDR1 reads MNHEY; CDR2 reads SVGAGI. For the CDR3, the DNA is TGTGCCAGCAGCCGATCTAGCGGGGGGGCCTCCGAGCAGTACTTC. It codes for CASSRSSGGASEQYF.

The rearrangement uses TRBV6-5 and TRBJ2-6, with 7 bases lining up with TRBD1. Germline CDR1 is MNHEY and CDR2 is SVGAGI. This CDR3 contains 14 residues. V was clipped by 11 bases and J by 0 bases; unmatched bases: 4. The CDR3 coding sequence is TGTGCCGGGGACAGTAGCTCTGGGGCCAACGTCCTGACTTTC. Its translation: CAGDSSSGANVLTF.

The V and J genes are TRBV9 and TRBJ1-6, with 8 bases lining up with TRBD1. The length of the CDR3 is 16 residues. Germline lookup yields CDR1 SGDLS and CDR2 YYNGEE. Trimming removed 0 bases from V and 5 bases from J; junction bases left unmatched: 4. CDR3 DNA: TGTGCCAGCAGCGTAGCCCCGACAGGGGATAATTCACCCCTCCACTTT. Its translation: CASSVAPTGDNSPLHF.

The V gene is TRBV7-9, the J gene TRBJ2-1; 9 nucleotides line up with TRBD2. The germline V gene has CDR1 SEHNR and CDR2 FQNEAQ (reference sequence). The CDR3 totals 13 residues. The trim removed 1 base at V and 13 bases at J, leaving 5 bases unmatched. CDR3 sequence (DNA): TGTGCCAGCAGCTTAGAGGGACTAGCAAGTCAGTTCTTC. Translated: CASSLEGLASQFF.

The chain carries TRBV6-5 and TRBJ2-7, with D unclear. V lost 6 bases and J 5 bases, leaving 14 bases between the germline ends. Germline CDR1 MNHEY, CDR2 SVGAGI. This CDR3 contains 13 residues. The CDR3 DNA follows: TGTGCCAGCAGCGACGGAGCCCTAAACGAGCAGTACTTC. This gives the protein CASSDGALNEQYF.

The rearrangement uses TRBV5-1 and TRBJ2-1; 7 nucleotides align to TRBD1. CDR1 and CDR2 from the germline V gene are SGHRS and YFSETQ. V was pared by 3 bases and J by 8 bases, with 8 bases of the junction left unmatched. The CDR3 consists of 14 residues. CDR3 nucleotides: TGCGCCAGCAGCTGGGACAGCCCAGGCGATGAGCAGTTCTTC. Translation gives CASSWDSPGDEQFF.

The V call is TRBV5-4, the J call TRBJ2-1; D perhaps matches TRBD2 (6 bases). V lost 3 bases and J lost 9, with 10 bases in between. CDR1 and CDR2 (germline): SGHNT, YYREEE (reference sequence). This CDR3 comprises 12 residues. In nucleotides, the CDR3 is TGTGCCAGCAGCTCTCGACTAGGTGAGCAGTTCTTC. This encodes CASSSRLGEQFF.

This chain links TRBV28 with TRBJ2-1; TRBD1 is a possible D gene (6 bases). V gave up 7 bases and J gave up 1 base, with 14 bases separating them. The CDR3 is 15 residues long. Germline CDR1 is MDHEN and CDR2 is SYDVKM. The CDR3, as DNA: TGTGCCAGCAAACCCGCACAGGGATCCTACAATGAGCAGTTCTTC. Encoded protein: CASKPAQGSYNEQFF.

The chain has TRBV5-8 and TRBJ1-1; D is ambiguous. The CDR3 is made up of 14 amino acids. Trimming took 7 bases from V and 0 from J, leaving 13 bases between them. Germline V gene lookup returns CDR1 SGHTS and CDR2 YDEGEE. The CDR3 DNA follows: TGTGCCAGCTCTAGTTCGAAAATGAACACTGAAGCTTTCTTT. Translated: CASSSSKMNTEAFF.

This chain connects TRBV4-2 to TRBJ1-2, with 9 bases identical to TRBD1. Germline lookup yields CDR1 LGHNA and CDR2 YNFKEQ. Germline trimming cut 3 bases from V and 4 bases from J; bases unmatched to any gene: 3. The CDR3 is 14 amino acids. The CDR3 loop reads CASSQMGQGYGYTF. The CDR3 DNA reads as TGTGCCAGCAGCCAGATGGGACAGGGCTATGGCTACACCTTC.

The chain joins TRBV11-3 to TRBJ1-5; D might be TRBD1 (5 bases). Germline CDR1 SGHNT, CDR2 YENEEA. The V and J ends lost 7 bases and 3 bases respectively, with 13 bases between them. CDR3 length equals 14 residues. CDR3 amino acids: CASTSNRSNQPQHF. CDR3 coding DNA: TGTGCCAGCACCAGTAACAGGTCCAATCAGCCCCAGCATTTT.

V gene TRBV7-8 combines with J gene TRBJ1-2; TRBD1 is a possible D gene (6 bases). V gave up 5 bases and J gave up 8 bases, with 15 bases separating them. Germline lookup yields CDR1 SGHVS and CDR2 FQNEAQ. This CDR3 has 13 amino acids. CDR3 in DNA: TGTGCCAGCAGCGCCGGGACCCAGGGGGGCTACACCTTC. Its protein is CASSAGTQGGYTF.